Below are 20 T cell receptor beta chains sequenced from a single sample in a study of cytomegalovirus exposure and HLA in healthy donors. It was with 60 Vbeta and 13 Jbeta primers that the PCR ran. TCRdb keeps only in-frame clones here, not all; method: immunoSEQ multiplex PCR. Of some 150,000 clones listed, 82% are singletons. Sequencing used PBMCs. These receptors were collected from a woman aged 45-65 years in good health and CMV-seropositive.

The chain combines TRBV6-1 with TRBJ1-6, with 10 bases that match TRBD1. V shed 6 bases and J 9 bases; nucleotides not matched to a gene: 2. The CDR3 consists of 13 residues. Germline V gene sequence: CDR1 MNHNS, CDR2 SASEGT. CDR3 sequence (DNA): TGTGCCAGCAGGGGGACAGGGGCTTCACCCCTCCACTTT. Translated: CASRGTGASPLHF.

The J gene is TRBJ1-2, the V gene TRBV6-1; D may be TRBD1 (5 bases). CDR3 size: 11 residues. V lost 6 bases and J lost 4, with 6 bases in between. Germline V gene lookup returns CDR1 MNHNS and CDR2 SASEGT. This chain's CDR3 is CASRDSYGYTF. The CDR3 nucleotides are TGTGCCAGCAGAGACAGCTATGGCTACACCTTC.

The chain joins TRBV4-1 to TRBJ2-1; TRBD2 might be the D (5 bases). Between the trimmed V and J ends, which lost 0 bases and 9 bases, there was a span of 18 bases. The germline gives CDR1 MGHRA, CDR2 YSYEKL. The CDR3 contains 16 residues. The chain's CDR3 is CASSQEGPQLGIEQFF. The DNA for the CDR3 is TGCGCCAGCAGCCAAGAAGGCCCGCAACTAGGGATTGAGCAGTTCTTC.

V is TRBV29-1 and J is TRBJ2-3, with D maybe TRBD1 (6 bases). There are 11 residues in the CDR3. CDR1 and CDR2 from the germline V gene are SQVTM and ANQGSEA. V was cut by 6 bases and J by 5 bases, with 9 bases left in between. The CDR3 reads CSVVRGDTQYF. In DNA, the CDR3 is TGCAGCGTGGTCAGGGGAGATACGCAGTATTTT.

This clone was observed a few times. The chain recombines TRBV7-6 with TRBJ2-3; D is perhaps TRBD2 (5 bases). V gave up 0 bases and J gave up 5 bases, with 6 bases separating them. The length of the CDR3 is 13 residues. CDR1 is SGHVS, CDR2 FNYEAQ, per germline. The CDR3 coding sequence is TGTGCCAGCAGCTTAGCTGCGGGAGATACGCAGTATTTT. This codes for CASSLAAGDTQYF.

V is TRBV6-5 and J is TRBJ2-7; 8 nucleotides match TRBD1. The V segment lost 4 bases and the J segment 2 bases; nucleotides outside the gene matches: 10. The CDR3 covers 16 residues. Per the germline V gene, CDR1 is MNHEY and CDR2 is SVGAGI. This CDR3 reads CASSSRTGLGAYEQYF. The CDR3, as DNA: TGTGCCAGCAGTTCCCGGACAGGGTTAGGTGCCTACGAGCAGTACTTC.

The chain uses TRBV27 and TRBJ2-5; 7 bases fit TRBD1. The CDR3 totals 14 residues. The V segment lost 5 bases and the J segment 0 bases; nucleotides outside the gene matches: 3. Germline CDR1 and CDR2: MNHEY and SMNVEV (reference sequence). DNA for the CDR3: TGTGCCAGCAGTCCGGGACAGCACCAAGAGACCCAGTACTTC. Its translation is CASSPGQHQETQYF.

This clone was seen only a few times. The chain is built from TRBV5-6 and TRBJ1-2; 10 bases align to TRBD1. CDR1 and CDR2 (germline): SGHDT, YYEEEE. This CDR3 is 15 amino acids long. J lost 8 bases, V lost 0 bases, and 7 bases had no gene match. CDR3: CASSLVGTGVRGYTF. DNA of the CDR3: TGTGCCAGCAGCTTGGTCGGGACAGGGGTCCGAGGCTACACCTTC.

The chain couples TRBV10-3 to TRBJ2-1; D is unresolved. The germline gives CDR1 ENHRY, CDR2 SYGVKD. V was shortened by 4 bases and J by 0 bases, with 16 bases between the two germline ends. CDR3 length equals 17 residues. CDR3 sequence reads: CAISAFPVDSSYNEQFF. CDR3 nucleotide sequence: TGTGCCATCAGTGCTTTCCCGGTCGATAGCTCCTACAATGAGCAGTTCTTC.

This clone has a handful of counts. The V gene is TRBV18, the J gene TRBJ1-1; TRBD1 matches 8 bases. The CDR3 covers 13 residues. V gave up 5 bases and J gave up 4 bases; unmatched junction bases: 3. Germline CDR1 and CDR2: KGHSH and LQKENI. The CDR3 sequence: CASSNDRGTEAFF. As DNA, the CDR3 is TGTGCCAGCTCAAATGACAGGGGCACTGAAGCTTTCTTT.

Only one count was recorded for this clone. This chain joins TRBV7-2 and TRBJ2-7; 10 bases are a match to TRBD1. Looked up from germline, CDR1 is SGHTA and CDR2 is FQGNSA. V gave up 3 bases and J gave up 5 bases; unmatched junction bases: 7. CDR3 length equals 15 residues. The CDR3 sequence is CASSLQGQGIHEQYF. CDR3 in DNA: TGTGCCAGCAGCTTGCAGGGACAGGGGATTCACGAGCAGTACTTC.

The chain recombines TRBV4-2 with TRBJ1-6; D possibly corresponds to TRBD1 (5 bases). The V end was cut by 6 bases, the J end by 5 bases, with 14 bases between. Germline V gene data show CDR1 as LGHNA and CDR2 as YNFKEQ. CDR3 length: 15 amino acids. Written as DNA, the CDR3 is TGTGCCAGCAGACGTAGGGGCCAAGATAATTCACCCCTCCACTTT. Translating gives CASRRRGQDNSPLHF.

The gene calls are TRBV7-9 and TRBJ1-2, with no clear D. The CDR3 is 14 residues long. CDR1 SEHNR and CDR2 FQNEAQ come from the germline V gene (reference sequence). Between the trimmed V and J ends, which lost 5 bases and 5 bases, there was a span of 15 bases. This CDR3 reads CASSAGSAYYGYTF. CDR3 DNA sequence: TGTGCCAGCAGCGCCGGGTCTGCCTATTATGGCTACACCTTC.

The chain combines TRBV6-5 with TRBJ1-4; D gene ambiguous. The CDR3 contains 16 residues. Between the trimmed V and J ends, which lost 6 bases and 0 bases, there was a span of 14 bases. Germline V gene lookup returns CDR1 MNHEY and CDR2 SVGAGI. The CDR3 here is CASRYRLEATNEKLFF. The CDR3 nucleotides are TGTGCCAGCAGGTACCGCTTAGAGGCAACTAATGAAAAACTGTTTTTT.

This clone came up once. The CDR3 DNA reads TGTGCCAGCAGTTCCCCCGGAGACAGAATTGGCTACACCTTC. It yields the protein CASSSPGDRIGYTF. The rearrangement links TRBV6-6 to TRBJ1-2; a possible D gene is TRBD1 (5 bases). Between the trimmed V and J ends, which lost 4 bases and 7 bases, there was a span of 16 bases. The CDR3 loop spans 14 amino acids. Germline loops: CDR1 MNHNY, CDR2 SVGAGI (reference sequence).

This clone was observed a few times. In DNA, the CDR3 is TGCGCCAGCAGCCCGGAGAGCACAGATACGCAGTATTTT. Its protein product is CASSPESTDTQYF. V usage is TRBV5-1 and J usage is TRBJ2-3; unclear D gene. V lost 4 bases, J lost 0 bases, and 6 bases lay in between. Germline V CDR1 and CDR2: SGHRS, YFSETQ. This CDR3 has 13 amino acids. The entire variable domain, with the rest obtained from reference TRBV5-1 and TRBJ2-3, is as follows: KAGVTQTPRYLIKTRGQQVTLSCSPISGHRSVSWYQQTPGQGLQFLFEYFSETQRNKGNFPGRFSGRQFSNSRSEMNVSTLELGDSALYLCASSPESTDTQYFGPGTRLTVL.

The rearrangement uses TRBV29-1 and TRBJ2-1; D not certain. The germline V gene has CDR1 SQVTM and CDR2 ANQGSEA. V lost 0 bases to trimming and J lost 0 bases, with 9 bases between them. The CDR3 sequence is 15 residues long. CDR3 nucleotides: TGCAGCGTTGAAGAGGTCACGAGCTCCTACAATGAGCAGTTCTTC. Translating gives CSVEEVTSSYNEQFF.

The chain links TRBV5-1 to TRBJ2-7, with 7 bases lining up with TRBD2. V shed 3 bases, J shed 3 bases, and the junction held 9 bases outside the gene matches. This CDR3 spans 15 amino acids. Per germline, CDR1 SGHRS and CDR2 YFSETQ. The CDR3 loop is CASSWGGVGNYEQYF. The CDR3 nucleotides read TGCGCCAGCAGCTGGGGGGGAGTGGGTAACTACGAGCAGTACTTC.

CDR3 protein: CASRLLKKNGYTF. DNA for the CDR3: TGTGCCAGCAGACTATTGAAAAAGAATGGCTACACCTTC. This chain joins TRBV6-5 and TRBJ1-2; D is unresolved. The CDR3 length is 13 residues. Deletions cut 6 bases from V and 6 bases from J, with 14 bases between. CDR1 is MNHEY and CDR2 is SVGAGI in the germline V gene.

The chain uses TRBV4-3 and TRBJ2-7; 7 bases match TRBD2. Germline values: CDR1 LGHNA, CDR2 YSLEER. The CDR3 runs 14 residues. J was trimmed by 3 bases and V by 3 bases; bases with no gene match: 5. CDR3 region: CASSHGLGNYEQYF. CDR3 DNA sequence: TGCGCCAGCAGCCACGGACTAGGCAACTACGAGCAGTACTTC.